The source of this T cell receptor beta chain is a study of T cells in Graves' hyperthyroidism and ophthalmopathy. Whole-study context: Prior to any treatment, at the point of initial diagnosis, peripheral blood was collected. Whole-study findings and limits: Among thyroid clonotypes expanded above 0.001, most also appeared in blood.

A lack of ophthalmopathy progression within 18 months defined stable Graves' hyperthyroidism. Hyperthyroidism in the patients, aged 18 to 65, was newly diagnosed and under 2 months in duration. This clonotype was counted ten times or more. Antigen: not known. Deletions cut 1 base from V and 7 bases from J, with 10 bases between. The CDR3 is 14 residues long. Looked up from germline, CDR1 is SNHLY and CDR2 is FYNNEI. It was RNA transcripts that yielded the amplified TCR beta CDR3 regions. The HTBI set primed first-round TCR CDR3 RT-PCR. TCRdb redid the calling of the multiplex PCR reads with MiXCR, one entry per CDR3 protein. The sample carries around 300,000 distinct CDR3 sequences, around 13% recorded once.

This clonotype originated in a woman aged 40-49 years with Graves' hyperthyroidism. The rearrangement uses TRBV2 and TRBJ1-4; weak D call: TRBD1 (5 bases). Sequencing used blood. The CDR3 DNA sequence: TGTGCCAGCAGTGAAGGGTCGGGGGTTGAAAAACTGTTTTTT. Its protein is CASSEGSGVEKLFF.